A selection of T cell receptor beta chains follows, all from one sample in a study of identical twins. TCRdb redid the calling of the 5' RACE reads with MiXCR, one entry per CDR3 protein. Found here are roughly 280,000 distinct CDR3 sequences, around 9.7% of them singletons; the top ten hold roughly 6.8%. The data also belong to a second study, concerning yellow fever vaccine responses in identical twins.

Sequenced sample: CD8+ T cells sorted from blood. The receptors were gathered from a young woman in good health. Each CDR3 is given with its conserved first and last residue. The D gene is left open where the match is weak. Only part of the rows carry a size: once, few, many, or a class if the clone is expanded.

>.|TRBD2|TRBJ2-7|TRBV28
CASTWLAGGPYEQYF
TGTGCCAGCACTTGGCTAGCGGGGGGGCCTTACGAGCAGTACTTC
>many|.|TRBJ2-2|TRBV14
CASSPRDNPTGELFF
TGTGCCAGCAGCCCCCGGGACAACCCCACCGGGGAGCTGTTTTTT
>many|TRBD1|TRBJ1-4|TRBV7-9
CASSPQGTNEKLFF
TGTGCCAGCAGCCCACAGGGGACTAATGAAAAACTGTTTTTT
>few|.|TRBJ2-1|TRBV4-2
CASSQPGSQFF
TGTGCCAGCAGCCAACCAGGGTCGCAGTTCTTC
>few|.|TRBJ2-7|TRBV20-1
CSASSSRTAGPYEQYF
TGCAGTGCTAGCTCCTCTCGGACAGCTGGACCCTACGAGCAGTACTTC
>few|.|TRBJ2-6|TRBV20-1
CSAIWGHLSGANVLTF
TGCAGTGCTATCTGGGGACACCTCTCTGGGGCCAACGTCCTGACTTTC
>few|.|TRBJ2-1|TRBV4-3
CASSPGGGRSYNEQFF
TGCGCCAGCAGCCCCGGAGGCGGACGCTCCTACAATGAGCAGTTCTTC
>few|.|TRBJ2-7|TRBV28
CASSLWRGEAYEQYF
TGTGCCAGCAGTTTATGGCGGGGAGAGGCCTACGAGCAGTACTTC
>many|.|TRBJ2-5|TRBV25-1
CASSDYQETQYF
TGTGCCAGCAGTGATTACCAAGAGACCCAGTACTTC
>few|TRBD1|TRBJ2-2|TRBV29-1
CSAGTVNTGELFF
TGCAGCGCTGGGACAGTTAACACCGGGGAGCTGTTTTTT
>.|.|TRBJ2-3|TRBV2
CASSAFRYF
TGTGCCAGCAGTGCCTTTCGGTATTTT
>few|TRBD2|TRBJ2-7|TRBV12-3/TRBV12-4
CASSPGLAGIYEQYF
TGTGCCAGCAGTCCCGGACTAGCGGGAATCTACGAGCAGTACTTC
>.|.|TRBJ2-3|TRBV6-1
CASWRDANSDTQYF
TGTGCCAGTTGGAGGGACGCTAACTCAGATACGCAGTATTTT
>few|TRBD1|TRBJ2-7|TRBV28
CASSPNDRVGYEQYF
TGTGCCAGCAGTCCAAACGACAGGGTGGGCTACGAGCAGTACTTC
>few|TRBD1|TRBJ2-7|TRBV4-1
CASSHGTGGEQYF
TGCGCCAGCAGCCATGGGACAGGCGGCGAGCAGTACTTC
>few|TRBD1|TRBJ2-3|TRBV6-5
CASSYPRQGADTQYF
TGTGCCAGCAGTTACCCCCGACAGGGCGCAGATACGCAGTATTTT
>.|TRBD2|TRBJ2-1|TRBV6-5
CASSYSGIAGVGHNEQFF
TGTGCCAGCAGTTACTCGGGAATCGCGGGGGTGGGGCACAATGAGCAGTTCTTC
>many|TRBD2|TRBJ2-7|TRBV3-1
CASSRGLAGYEQYF
TGTGCCAGCAGCCGGGGACTAGCGGGGTACGAGCAGTACTTC
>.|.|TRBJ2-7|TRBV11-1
CASRKGGNYEQYF
TGTGCCAGCCGCAAAGGGGGGAACTACGAGCAGTACTTC
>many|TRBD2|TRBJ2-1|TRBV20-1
CSASGTNSGRNYNEQFF
TGCAGTGCTAGCGGTACGAATAGCGGGAGGAACTACAATGAGCAGTTCTTC
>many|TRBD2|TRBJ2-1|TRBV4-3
CASSHTTSGSYNEQFF
TGCGCCAGCAGCCACACGACTAGCGGGAGTTACAATGAGCAGTTCTTC
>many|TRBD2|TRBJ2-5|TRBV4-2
CASSRSPGLAETQYF
TGTGCCAGCAGCCGGAGTCCGGGACTAGCGGAGACCCAGTACTTC
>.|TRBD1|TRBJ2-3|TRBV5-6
CASSLVGQAVPSTDTQYF
TGTGCCAGCAGCTTGGTGGGACAGGCAGTACCTAGCACAGATACGCAGTATTTT
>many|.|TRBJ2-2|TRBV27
CASRDTGELFF
TGTGCCAGCAGGGACACCGGGGAGCTGTTTTTT
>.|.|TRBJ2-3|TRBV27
CASSYMRGWVTDTQYF
TGTGCCAGCAGTTACATGAGGGGATGGGTCACAGATACGCAGTATTTT
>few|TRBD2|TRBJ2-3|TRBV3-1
CASSPAGLAGGTDTQYF
TGTGCCAGCAGCCCTGCGGGACTAGCGGGAGGCACAGATACGCAGTATTTT
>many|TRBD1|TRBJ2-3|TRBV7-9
CASSLVPDRGNTQYF
TGTGCCAGCAGCTTAGTGCCGGACAGGGGAAATACGCAGTATTTT
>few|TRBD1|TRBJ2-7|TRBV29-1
CSVEGSGQGPYEQYF
TGCAGCGTTGAAGGGTCGGGACAGGGCCCCTACGAGCAGTACTTC
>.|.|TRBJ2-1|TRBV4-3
CASSQLGGNSYNEQFF
TGCGCCAGCAGCCAGTTGGGCGGGAATTCCTACAATGAGCAGTTCTTC
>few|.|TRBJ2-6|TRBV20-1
CSARDLDSLISGANVLTF
TGCAGTGCTAGAGATCTGGACAGCCTTATCTCTGGGGCCAACGTCCTGACTTTC
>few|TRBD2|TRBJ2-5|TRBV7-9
CASSLGREVALETQYF
TGTGCCAGCAGCTTAGGGCGGGAGGTGGCCTTGGAGACCCAGTACTTC
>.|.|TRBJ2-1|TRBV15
CATSTAGRGPNEQFF
TGTGCCACCAGCACTGCAGGCCGAGGGCCCAATGAGCAGTTCTTC
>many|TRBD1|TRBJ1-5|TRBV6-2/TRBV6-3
CASDEGTVSNQPQHF
TGTGCCAGCGACGAAGGGACAGTAAGCAATCAGCCCCAGCATTTT
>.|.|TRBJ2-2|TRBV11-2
CASSLLIGDGTGELFF
TGTGCCAGCAGCTTATTGATAGGGGACGGCACCGGGGAGCTGTTTTTT
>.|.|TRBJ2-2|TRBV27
CASSSPTGNTNTGELFF
TGTGCCAGCAGCTCCCCCACCGGTAATACGAACACCGGGGAGCTGTTTTTT
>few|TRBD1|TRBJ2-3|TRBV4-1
CASSGKQGNGKTDTQYF
TGCGCCAGCAGCGGGAAACAGGGGAATGGAAAGACAGATACGCAGTATTTT
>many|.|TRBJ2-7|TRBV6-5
CASSYGLGPYEQYF
TGTGCCAGCAGTTACGGCCTTGGGCCCTACGAGCAGTACTTC
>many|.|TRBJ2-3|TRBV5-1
CASSPGLSSTDTQYF
TGCGCCAGCAGCCCCGGACTTTCTAGCACAGATACGCAGTATTTT
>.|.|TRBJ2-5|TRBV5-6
CASSWEATQYF
TGTGCCAGCAGCTGGGAAGCGACCCAGTACTTC
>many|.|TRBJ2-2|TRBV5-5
CASSSWTAGELFF
TGTGCCAGCAGCTCCTGGACAGCCGGGGAGCTGTTTTTT
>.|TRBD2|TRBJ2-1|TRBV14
CASSQDRLAGSLEFF
TGTGCCAGCAGCCAAGATCGGCTAGCGGGGTCCCTGGAGTTCTTC
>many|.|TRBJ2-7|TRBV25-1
CASSNKARGDEQYF
TGTGCCAGCAGTAACAAAGCCAGGGGTGACGAGCAGTACTTC
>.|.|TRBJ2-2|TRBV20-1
CSATPADTGELFF
TGCAGTGCTACCCCGGCAGACACCGGGGAGCTGTTTTTT
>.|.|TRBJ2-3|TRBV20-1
CSARDYERLGDTQYF
TGCAGTGCTAGAGATTATGAGCGATTAGGAGATACGCAGTATTTT
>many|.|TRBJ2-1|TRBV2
CASTVQDSYEQFF
TGTGCCAGCACCGTCCAGGACTCGTACGAGCAGTTCTTC
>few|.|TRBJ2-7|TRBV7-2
CASSYNEGGPRSYEQYF
TGTGCCAGCAGCTACAACGAGGGGGGACCCCGATCCTACGAGCAGTACTTC
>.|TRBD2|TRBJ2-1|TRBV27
CASRDGLAGRYNEQFF
TGTGCCAGCAGGGACGGACTAGCGGGAAGATACAATGAGCAGTTCTTC
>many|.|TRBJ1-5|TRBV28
CASSFRYSNQPQHF
TGTGCCAGCAGTTTCAGGTATAGCAATCAGCCCCAGCATTTT
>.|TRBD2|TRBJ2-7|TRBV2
CAITGLASGDRPDEQYF
TGTGCCATTACGGGACTAGCGAGCGGCGACCGTCCCGACGAGCAGTACTTC
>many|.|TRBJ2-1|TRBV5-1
CASRTGVSSYNEQFF
TGCGCCAGCAGAACGGGTGTGAGCTCCTACAATGAGCAGTTCTTC
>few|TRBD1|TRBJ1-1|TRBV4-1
CASSQATGYPEAFF
TGCGCCAGCAGCCAGGCGACAGGGTACCCTGAAGCTTTCTTT
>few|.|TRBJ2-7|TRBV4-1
CASSQELLIYEQYF
TGCGCCAGCAGCCAAGAATTGCTCATATACGAGCAGTACTTC
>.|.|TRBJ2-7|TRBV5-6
CASSLSWESSSYEQYF
TGTGCCAGCAGCTTGTCCTGGGAGTCGAGCTCCTACGAGCAGTACTTC
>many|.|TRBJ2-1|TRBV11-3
CASSSGPEQFF
TGTGCCAGCAGCTCCGGTCCGGAGCAGTTCTTC
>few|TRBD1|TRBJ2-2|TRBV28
CASRSDRANTGELFF
TGTGCCAGTAGATCCGACAGGGCGAACACCGGGGAGCTGTTTTTT
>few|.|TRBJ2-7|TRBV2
CASKGGLSYEQYF
TGTGCCAGCAAGGGGGGTCTTTCCTACGAGCAGTACTTC
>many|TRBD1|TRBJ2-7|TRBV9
CASKEAGGDEQYF
TGTGCCAGCAAGGAGGCAGGGGGCGACGAGCAGTACTTC
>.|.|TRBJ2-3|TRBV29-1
CSVRGRDGFPTDTQYF
TGCAGCGTGCGAGGTAGGGACGGGTTCCCCACAGATACGCAGTATTTT